The clone carrying this T cell receptor beta chain was seen a single time. This specimen belongs to a study of blood T cell repertoires in COVID-19. V gave up 6 bases and J gave up 8 bases; unmatched junction bases: 12. CDR3 length: 15 amino acids. CDR1 LNHDA and CDR2 SQIVND come from the germline V gene (reference sequence). Here immunoSEQ multiplex PCR was the method, and the copy in TCRdb shows in-frame clones only, minus some. The sample holds over 100,000 clones, 85% to 90% seen once. Specimen: peripheral blood. The chain has TRBV19 and TRBJ1-4; 7 bases map to TRBD1. The sequence derives from a man between 60 and 75 years old with COVID-19, enrolled during active disease. The CDR3 is CASRSDRARGEKLFF. The CDR3 DNA reads TGTGCCAGTAGATCAGACAGGGCCCGTGGGGAAAAACTGTTTTTT.